The clone carrying this T cell receptor beta chain was counted only a few times. Its antigen is not identified. Trimming removed 5 bases from V and 8 bases from J, with 13 bases in between. The CDR3 runs to 13 residues. Germline V gives CDR1 SGHTA, CDR2 FQGNSA. These data come from a study of identical twins. Study-wide results and caveats: The more abundant beta clonotypes in cord blood had fewer insertions, and memory repertoires did not show this.

Everyone who gave samples was a healthy Caucasian. Each CDR3 protein is one row after TCRdb ran MiXCR on the 5' RACE reads. This table has 200,000 to 250,000 distinct CDR3 sequences, less than 8% appearing once. The sample also formed part of further work on yellow fever vaccine responses in identical twins.

Sequenced: memory (CD45RO+) T cells sorted from blood. The chain uses TRBV7-2 and TRBJ2-1; D remains ambiguous. The receptor comes from a woman between 18 and 30 years old in good health. CDR3 DNA: TGTGCCAGCAGCCACGGAACGGGCGATGAGCAGTTCTTC. It yields the protein CASSHGTGDEQFF.